What follows are 20 T cell receptor beta chains derived from one specimen sequenced in a study of blood T cells in healthy people across ages. Sample-barcoded 5' priming and a J-beta primer mix drove a second PCR of about 6 to 12 cycles. Using its own MiXCR run on the 5' RACE reads, TCRdb lists one record per CDR3 protein. The sample lists 600,000 to 650,000 distinct CDR3 sequences, 58% occurring once. The material sequenced was blood. The receptors shown here come from a man in his 60s in good health.

CDR3 sequence (DNA): TGTGCCAGCAGTCCTAGCGGGGGGGCCGTAGAGACCCAGTACTTC. It specifies CASSPSGGAVETQYF. The rearrangement links TRBV12-3 or TRBV12-4 to TRBJ2-5; 12 bases are shared with TRBD2. The CDR3 consists of 15 residues. With 5 bases clipped from V and 4 bases from J, the junction kept 5 bases outside the gene matches.

J is TRBJ2-5 and V is TRBV5-1; TRBD1 aligns across 8 bases. The CDR3 spans 17 residues. In germline, CDR1 is SGHRS, CDR2 YFSETQ. V shed 0 bases and J 1 base; nucleotides not matched to a gene: 8. The CDR3 DNA follows: TGCGCCAGCAGCTTGGCCGGGCAGGGGGCCCTCCAAGAGACCCAGTACTTC. It translates to CASSLAGQGALQETQYF.

The chain links TRBV19 to TRBJ2-1, with D possibly being TRBD1 (5 bases). CDR3 length: 14 residues. Germline assignment: CDR1 LNHDA and CDR2 SQIVND (reference sequence). Trimming took 4 bases from V and 14 from J, leaving 21 bases between them. DNA for the CDR3: TGTGCCAGTAGTACCACCCCGACAGACAATATGGAGTTCTTC. Its translation: CASSTTPTDNMEFF.

The chain uses TRBV5-1 and TRBJ2-1; 9 nucleotides agree with TRBD1. The DNA end is a closer match to TRBJ2-7, so the J assignment may be wrong. This CDR3 is 16 amino acids long. The V gene's germline CDR1 is SGHRS and CDR2 YFSETQ. CDR3 in amino acids: CASSSQTGGVYNEQYF. The CDR3 bases are TGCGCCAGCAGCTCTCAAACAGGGGGCGTATACAATGAGCAGTACTTC.

In this sample, this clonotype turned up a few times. Its ends do not fully match the called genes, so a read error is possible. The chain combines TRBV6-2 or TRBV6-3 with TRBJ1-5; D unresolved. Germline lookup yields CDR1 MNHEY and CDR2 SVGEGT. The CDR3 contains 14 residues. The CDR3 region has the DNA TGTGCCAGTAGTTATGGACTGTTCAATCAGCCCCAGCATTTT. It codes for CASSYGLFNQPQHF.

This clonotype was seen only a few times. The J gene is TRBJ2-5, the V gene TRBV2; the match to TRBD1 covers 8 bases. From germline, CDR1 is SNHLY and CDR2 FYNNEI. The CDR3 runs 13 residues. J was trimmed by 4 bases and V by 6 bases; bases with no gene match: 4. The CDR3 sequence: CASRLTGGETQYF. The CDR3 region has the DNA TGTGCCAGCAGGCTTACAGGGGGAGAGACCCAGTACTTC. Using reference TRBV2 and TRBJ2-5 for the parts outside the CDR3, the full variable domain is EPEVTQTPSHQVTQMGQEVILRCVPISNHLYFYWYRQILGQKVEFLVSFYNNEISEKSEIFDDQFSVERPDGSNFTLKIRSTKLEDSAMYFCASRLTGGETQYFGPGTRLLVL.

V is TRBV11-2 and J is TRBJ1-4, with 7 bases that match TRBD1. Trimming cost V 0 bases and J 10 bases; bases outside gene matches: 5. Germline loops: CDR1 SGHAT, CDR2 FQNNGV. The CDR3 loop spans 14 amino acids. This CDR3 is CASSLERQGPKLFF. CDR3 sequence (DNA): TGTGCCAGCAGCTTAGAACGACAGGGCCCAAAACTGTTTTTT. Using reference TRBV11-2 and TRBJ1-4 for the parts outside the CDR3, the full variable domain is EAGVAQSPRYKIIEKRQSVAFWCNPISGHATLYWYQQILGQGPKLLIQFQNNGVVDDSQLPKDRFSAERLKGVDSTLKIQPAKLEDSAVYLCASSLERQGPKLFFGSGTQLSVL.

The J gene is TRBJ2-7, the V gene TRBV29-1, with 8 bases lining up with TRBD1. The CDR3 is 13 residues long. V lost 5 bases to trimming and J lost 2 bases; unmatched junction nucleotides: 5. Germline loops: CDR1 SQVTM, CDR2 ANQGSEA. For the CDR3, the DNA is TGCAGCGTTACCGGGACAGGAACCTACGAGCAGTACTTC. This codes for CSVTGTGTYEQYF.

This chain joins TRBV14 and TRBJ2-1, with D perhaps given as TRBD1 or TRBD2 (5 bases each). Germline CDR1 and CDR2: SGHDN and FVKESK. The germline V and J ends were trimmed by 8 bases and 9 bases, with 17 bases remaining between them. The CDR3 length is 13 residues. The CDR3 region has the DNA TGTGCCAGCTCCCGGGACCTTCAACGTGAGCAGTTCTTC. Its protein is CASSRDLQREQFF.

V usage is TRBV4-2 and J usage is TRBJ2-1; no reliable D call. Trimming stripped 4 bases from V and 9 bases from J, with 10 bases between. CDR3 length: 12 amino acids. Per the germline V gene, CDR1 is LGHNA and CDR2 is YNFKEQ. The CDR3 is CASSRPQREQFF. The DNA for the CDR3 is TGTGCCAGCAGCCGTCCCCAGCGTGAGCAGTTCTTC.

The V gene is TRBV6-1, the J gene TRBJ1-6; 7 bases map to TRBD1. The CDR3 has 14 residues. With 4 bases clipped from V and 14 bases from J, the junction kept 11 bases outside the gene matches. Germline V gives CDR1 MNHNS, CDR2 SASEGT. CDR3 sequence (DNA): TGTGCCAGCAGTGCCCGGGACAGCCTCGCGGCCCTCCACTTT. This encodes CASSARDSLAALHF.

The gene calls are TRBV29-1 and TRBJ2-5, with D perhaps given as TRBD1 or TRBD2 (5 bases each). The germline V gene has CDR1 SQVTM and CDR2 ANQGSEA. The V end lost 7 bases, the J end lost 4 bases, and 16 bases lay between the germline ends. CDR3 length: 13 residues. In DNA form, the CDR3 reads TGCAGCGCCGAGGGTCAGGGTCCAGAGACCCAGTACTTC. Translated, it gives CSAEGQGPETQYF.

The rearrangement links TRBV7-2 to TRBJ2-5; D gene uncertain. The germline gives CDR1 SGHTA, CDR2 FQGNSA. The CDR3 length is 13 residues. V was pared by 2 bases and J by 5 bases, with 9 bases between. CDR3 bases: TGTGCCAGCAGCTTAAAAGGGTCGGAGACCCAGTACTTC. This codes for CASSLKGSETQYF.

CDR3 in amino acids: CASSPAGLFGANVLTF. The CDR3, as DNA: TGTGCCAGCTCACCGGCGGGGCTCTTTGGGGCCAACGTCCTGACTTTC. The V gene is TRBV18, the J gene TRBJ2-6, with D possibly matching TRBD2 (6 bases). The germline gives CDR1 KGHSH, CDR2 LQKENI. The CDR3 runs to 16 residues. Deletions cut 3 bases from V and 3 bases from J, with 12 bases between.

The chain links TRBV11-2 to TRBJ2-7, with 7 positions matching TRBD1. The CDR3 is made up of 14 amino acids. The V segment lost 5 bases and the J segment 2 bases; nucleotides outside the gene matches: 6. CDR1 is SGHAT, CDR2 FQNNGV, per germline. The CDR3 loop reads CASSTRQGAYEQYF. The CDR3 coding sequence is TGTGCCAGCAGCACCCGACAGGGCGCCTACGAGCAGTACTTC.

This clonotype was picked up one time. The chain combines TRBV20-1 with TRBJ1-1, with 8 bases that match TRBD1. From germline, CDR1 is DFQATT and CDR2 SNEGSKA (reference sequence). The ends lost 5 bases at V and 3 bases at J; junction bases unmatched: 17. CDR3 length: 17 amino acids. This CDR3 is CSASSGGIAGVDTEAFF. In nucleotides, the CDR3 is TGCAGTGCTTCCTCAGGGGGCATAGCGGGGGTGGACACTGAAGCTTTCTTT.

The chain recombines TRBV5-1 with TRBJ1-1, with 9 positions matching TRBD1. Germline assignment: CDR1 SGHRS and CDR2 YFSETQ. The CDR3 sequence is 15 residues long. Unmatched junction bases numbered 5, after V lost 4 bases and J lost 1 base. The CDR3 coding sequence is TGCGCCAGCAGCCAAACAGGGGGCCGGAACACTGAAGCTTTCTTT. Translating it yields CASSQTGGRNTEAFF.

This clonotype was picked up a small number of times. The chain recombines TRBV3-1 with TRBJ2-1; D tentatively fits TRBD1 or TRBD2 (5 bases each). Trimming took off 4 bases at V and 8 bases at J, with 24 bases between the two ends. The CDR3 consists of 17 residues. CDR1 and CDR2 (germline): LGHDT, YNNKEL (reference sequence). CDR3 sequence reads: CASSPLTMGLAFHEQFF. The CDR3 bases are TGTGCCAGCAGCCCCCTAACGATGGGGCTAGCCTTCCATGAGCAGTTCTTC.

The sample holds a few counts of this clonotype. This chain joins TRBV10-1 and TRBJ2-7; D remains unclear. Germline V gene lookup returns CDR1 WNHNN and CDR2 SYGVQD (reference sequence). Trimming shortened V by 4 bases and J by 0 bases, and 10 bases separated the two germline ends. This CDR3 is 14 amino acids long. CDR3 region: CASSGVRSSYEQYF. The CDR3 coding sequence is TGCGCCAGCAGTGGGGTCAGGAGCTCCTACGAGCAGTACTTC.

This chain joins TRBV20-1 and TRBJ1-2; tentative D call: TRBD1 (5 bases). This CDR3 has 15 amino acids. CDR1 is DFQATT and CDR2 is SNEGSKA in the germline V gene (reference sequence). The CDR3 loop is CSVFGASQANYGYTF. Here the CDR3 DNA reads TGCAGCGTATTTGGGGCTTCACAAGCTAACTATGGCTACACCTTC.